The clone carrying this T cell receptor (beta chain) was recorded at least ten times. Its antigen is still unknown. Amplified TCR beta CDR3 regions came from RNA transcripts. When the TCR CDR3 underwent first-round RT-PCR, the HTBI primer set was used. TCRdb reprocessed the multiplex PCR reads via MiXCR and lists one record per CDR3 protein. The sample gives about 640,000 distinct CDR3 sequences, 13% to 15% of which show up once; around 13% is in the top ten. Germline values: CDR1 SGHTA, CDR2 FQGTGA. CDR3 size: 12 residues. With 6 bases removed from V and 10 bases from J, the gap between germline ends came to 13 bases. The record originates from a study of T cells in Graves' hyperthyroidism and ophthalmopathy. Looking at the study overall: Peripheral blood sampling occurred at initial diagnosis, before any treatment. Whole-study results and caveats: Ophthalmopathy was separated from stable hyperthyroidism by a 13 V-J model.

Diagnostic assessment was based on clinical symptoms, serum thyroxine and TRAb, thyroid ultrasound and orbital computed tomography. Cells are PBMCs isolated from roughly 9.2 ml of fresh blood. The sequencing sample was made of blood. The receptor comes from a woman between 45 and 60 years old with Graves' ophthalmopathy. The chain carries TRBV7-3 and TRBJ2-1, with D possibly being TRBD2 (6 bases). The DNA for the CDR3 is TGTGCCAGCAGGGGACTGCTTGGGGAGCAGTTCTTC. This codes for CASRGLLGEQFF.